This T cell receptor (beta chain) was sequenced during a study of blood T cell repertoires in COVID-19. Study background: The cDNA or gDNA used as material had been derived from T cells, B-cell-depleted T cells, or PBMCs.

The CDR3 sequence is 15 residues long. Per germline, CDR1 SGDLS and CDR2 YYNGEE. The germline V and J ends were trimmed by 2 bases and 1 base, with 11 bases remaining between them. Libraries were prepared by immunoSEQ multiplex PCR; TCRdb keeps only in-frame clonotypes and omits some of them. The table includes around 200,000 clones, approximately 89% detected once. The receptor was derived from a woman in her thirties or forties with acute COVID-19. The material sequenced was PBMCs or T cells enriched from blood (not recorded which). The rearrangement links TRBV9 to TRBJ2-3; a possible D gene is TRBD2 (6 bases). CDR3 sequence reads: CASSVGGIGTDTQYF. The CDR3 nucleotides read TGTGCCAGCAGCGTCGGCGGGATTGGCACAGATACGCAGTATTTT. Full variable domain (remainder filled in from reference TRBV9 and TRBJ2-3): DSGVTQTPKHLITATGQRVTLRCSPRSGDLSVYWYQQSLDQGLQFLIQYYNGEERAKGNILERFSAQQFPDLHSELNLSSLELGDSALYFCASSVGGIGTDTQYFGPGTRLTVL.